What follows describes a single T cell receptor (beta chain). Its antigen is undetermined. Germline CDR1 reads LNHDA; CDR2 reads SQIVND (reference sequence). V was pared by 7 bases and J by 5 bases, with 8 bases between. The CDR3 extends over 11 amino acids. The data were produced by immunoSEQ multiplex PCR, yet TCRdb's version contains in-frame clones alone and is incomplete. In the table there are 40,000 or so clones, approximately 30% of which are singletons. The data originate from a study of sequential checkpoint blockade in melanoma. Looking at the study overall: TCRβ was sequenced from DNA of about 94 pretreatment tumors. Twenty-two patients had matched tumor biopsies before treatment and at week 13 after nivolumab or ipilimumab alone. Study-wide results and limits: Mutational load did not correlate with tumor T-cell fraction or clonality. In arm A, pretreatment tumor clonality was associated with response.

Treatment described: randomized to nivolumab then ipilimumab (arm A) or the reverse (arm B). The receptor was isolated from a human donor with melanoma. This specimen was tumor tissue (inferred from file names), taken from a patient given nivolumab and ipilimumab in sequence. The genes are TRBV19 and TRBJ1-2; D unresolved. The CDR3 protein is CASKTGYGYTF. The CDR3 bases are TGTGCCAGTAAGACCGGGTATGGCTACACCTTC.